This T cell receptor (beta chain) was recorded in a study of blood T cell repertoires in COVID-19. On the study more broadly: From the United States, Italy and Spain came samples of acute and convalescent COVID-19. The cDNA or gDNA used as material had been derived from T cells, B-cell-depleted T cells, or PBMCs.

In the original workflow: Amplification from reference gene primers served as the basis for estimated nucleated cell counts. Here immunoSEQ multiplex PCR was the method, and the copy in TCRdb shows in-frame clones only, minus some. The DNA was the basis for D and trimming; V, J and clone size are from that table. Of some 260,000 clones detected, around nine tenths appear once; the ten largest clones hold about 3%. Sequenced sample: peripheral blood. The clonotype comes from a man in his late teens or twenties with active or convalescent COVID-19.

CDR3 sequence reads: CASSLSGGYGYTF. Written as DNA, the CDR3 is TGTGCCAGCAGTTTATCCGGTGGCTATGGCTACACCTTC. This sequence joins TRBV27 and TRBJ1-2; D unresolved. The CDR3 runs 13 residues. Trimming cost V 0 bases and J 4 bases, with 6 bases left between them. Per germline, CDR1 MNHEY and CDR2 SMNVEV (reference sequence).